The source of this TCR beta chain is a study of Ad26.COV2.S vaccination and SARS-CoV-2 variants. With respect to this clone: The antigen is undetermined.

Study results and limitations: Higher spike-specific TCR breadth was found in vaccine recipients than in placebo recipients. Using TCR breadth and depth analyses may have led to underestimated total T cell responses. Considerable breadth of spike-specific CD8+ and CD4+ T cell responses has reportedly been documented following vaccination.

This table comes from immunoSEQ multiplex PCR, and its TCRdb copy is limited to in-frame clones, with some not included. The table lists more than 150,000 clones, roughly nine tenths of them singletons. Here the sequenced sample was peripheral blood, taken after recovery from COVID-19. The sequence came from a human donor who had recovered from COVID-19.

CDR3 sequence (DNA): TGTGCCAGCAGTTACGGGGGGGCTGATACGCAGTATTTT. Its protein product is CASSYGGADTQYF. V gene TRBV6-5 combines with J gene TRBJ2-3; D is possibly TRBD2 (7 bases). CDR1 MNHEY and CDR2 SVGAGI come from the germline V gene. CDR3 length: 13 amino acids. The V end lost 2 bases, the J end lost 6 bases, and 9 bases lay between the germline ends.